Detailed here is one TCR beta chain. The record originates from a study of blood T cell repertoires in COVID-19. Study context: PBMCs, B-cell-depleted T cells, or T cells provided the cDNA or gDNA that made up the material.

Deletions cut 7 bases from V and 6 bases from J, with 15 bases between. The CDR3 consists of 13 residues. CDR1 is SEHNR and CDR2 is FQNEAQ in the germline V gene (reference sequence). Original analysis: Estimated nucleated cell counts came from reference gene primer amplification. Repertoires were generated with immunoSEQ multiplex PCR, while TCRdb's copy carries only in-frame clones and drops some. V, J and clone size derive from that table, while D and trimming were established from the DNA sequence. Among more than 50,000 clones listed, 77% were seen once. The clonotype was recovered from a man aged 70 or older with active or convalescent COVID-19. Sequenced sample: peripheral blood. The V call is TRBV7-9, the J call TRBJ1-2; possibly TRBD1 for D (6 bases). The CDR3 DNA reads TGTGCCAGCACTTCCAGAGGGGGTGATGGCTACACCTTC. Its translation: CASTSRGGDGYTF.